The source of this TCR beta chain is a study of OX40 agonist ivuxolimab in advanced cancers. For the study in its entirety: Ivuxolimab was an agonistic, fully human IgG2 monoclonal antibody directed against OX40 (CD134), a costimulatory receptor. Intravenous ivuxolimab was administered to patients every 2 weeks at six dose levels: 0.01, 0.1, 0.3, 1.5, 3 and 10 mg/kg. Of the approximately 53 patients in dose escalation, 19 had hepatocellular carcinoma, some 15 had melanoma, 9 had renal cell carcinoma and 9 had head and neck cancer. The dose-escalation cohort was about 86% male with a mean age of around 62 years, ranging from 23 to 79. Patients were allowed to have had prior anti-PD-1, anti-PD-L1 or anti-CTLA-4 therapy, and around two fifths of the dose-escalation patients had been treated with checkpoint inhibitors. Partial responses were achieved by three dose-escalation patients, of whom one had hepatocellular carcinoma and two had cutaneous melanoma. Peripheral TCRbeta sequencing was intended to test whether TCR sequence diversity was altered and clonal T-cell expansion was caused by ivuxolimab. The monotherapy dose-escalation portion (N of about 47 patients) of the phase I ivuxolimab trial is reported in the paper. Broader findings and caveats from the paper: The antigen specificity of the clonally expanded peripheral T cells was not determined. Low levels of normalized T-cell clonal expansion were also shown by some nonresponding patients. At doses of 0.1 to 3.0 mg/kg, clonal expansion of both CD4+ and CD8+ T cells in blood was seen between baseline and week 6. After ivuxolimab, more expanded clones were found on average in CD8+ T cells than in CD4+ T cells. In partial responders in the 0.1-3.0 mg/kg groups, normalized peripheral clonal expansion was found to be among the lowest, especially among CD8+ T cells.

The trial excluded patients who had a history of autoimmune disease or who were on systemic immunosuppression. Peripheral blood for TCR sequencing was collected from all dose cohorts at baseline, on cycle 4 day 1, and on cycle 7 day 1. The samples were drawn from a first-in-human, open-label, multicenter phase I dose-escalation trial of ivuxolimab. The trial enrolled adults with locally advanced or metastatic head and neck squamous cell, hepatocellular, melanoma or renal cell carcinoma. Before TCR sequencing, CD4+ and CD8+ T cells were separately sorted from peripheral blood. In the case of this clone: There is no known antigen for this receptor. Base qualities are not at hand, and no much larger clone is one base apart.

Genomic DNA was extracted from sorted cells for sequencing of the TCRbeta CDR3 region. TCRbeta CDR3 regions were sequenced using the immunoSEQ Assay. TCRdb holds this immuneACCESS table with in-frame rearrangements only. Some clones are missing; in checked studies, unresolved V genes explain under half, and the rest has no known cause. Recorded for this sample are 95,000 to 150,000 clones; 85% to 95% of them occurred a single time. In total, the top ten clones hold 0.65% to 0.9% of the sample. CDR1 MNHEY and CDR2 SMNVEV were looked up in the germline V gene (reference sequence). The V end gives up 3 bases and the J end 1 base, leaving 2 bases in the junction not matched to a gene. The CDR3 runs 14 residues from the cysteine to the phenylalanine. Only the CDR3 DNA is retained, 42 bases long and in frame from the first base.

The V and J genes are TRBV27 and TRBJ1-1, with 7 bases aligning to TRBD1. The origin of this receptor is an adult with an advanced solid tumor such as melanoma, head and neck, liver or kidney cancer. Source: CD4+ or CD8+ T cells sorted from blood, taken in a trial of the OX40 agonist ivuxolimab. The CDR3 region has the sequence CASSFDRANTEAFF. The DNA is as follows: TGTGCCAGCAGTTTTGACAGGGCGAACACTGAAGCTTTCTTT.